This TCR beta chain was sequenced in a study of blood T cells in healthy people across ages. Regarding the study as a whole: Per million T cells, TCR beta diversity dropped about linearly as age rose. Strongly correlated with naive T cell percentage was TCR beta diversity. Researchers said unsorted PBMCs prevented a conclusive naive versus antigen-experienced comparison.

As concerns this clonotype: Its matching antigen is unknown.

The second PCR ran about 7 to 12 cycles with a sample-barcoded 5' primer and J-beta primers. The template-switch adaptor, which had 12 random nucleotides, put a tag on each cDNA molecule. Using its own MiXCR run on the 5' RACE reads, TCRdb lists one record per CDR3 protein. The sample shows hundreds of thousands of distinct CDR3 sequences, roughly three fifths of them seen only once. V trimming: 3 bases; J trimming: 2 bases; junction bases outside the gene matches: 5. The CDR3 spans 16 residues. CDR1 is LGHNA, CDR2 YNFKEQ, per germline. The sample consisted of blood. The sequence came from a man in his forties or fifties in good health. This chain uses TRBV4-2 with TRBJ2-5; TRBD1 matches at 11 bases. The CDR3 DNA is TGTGCCAGCAGCCAGAGGACAGGGGGCCAACAAGAGACCCAGTACTTC. It specifies CASSQRTGGQQETQYF.